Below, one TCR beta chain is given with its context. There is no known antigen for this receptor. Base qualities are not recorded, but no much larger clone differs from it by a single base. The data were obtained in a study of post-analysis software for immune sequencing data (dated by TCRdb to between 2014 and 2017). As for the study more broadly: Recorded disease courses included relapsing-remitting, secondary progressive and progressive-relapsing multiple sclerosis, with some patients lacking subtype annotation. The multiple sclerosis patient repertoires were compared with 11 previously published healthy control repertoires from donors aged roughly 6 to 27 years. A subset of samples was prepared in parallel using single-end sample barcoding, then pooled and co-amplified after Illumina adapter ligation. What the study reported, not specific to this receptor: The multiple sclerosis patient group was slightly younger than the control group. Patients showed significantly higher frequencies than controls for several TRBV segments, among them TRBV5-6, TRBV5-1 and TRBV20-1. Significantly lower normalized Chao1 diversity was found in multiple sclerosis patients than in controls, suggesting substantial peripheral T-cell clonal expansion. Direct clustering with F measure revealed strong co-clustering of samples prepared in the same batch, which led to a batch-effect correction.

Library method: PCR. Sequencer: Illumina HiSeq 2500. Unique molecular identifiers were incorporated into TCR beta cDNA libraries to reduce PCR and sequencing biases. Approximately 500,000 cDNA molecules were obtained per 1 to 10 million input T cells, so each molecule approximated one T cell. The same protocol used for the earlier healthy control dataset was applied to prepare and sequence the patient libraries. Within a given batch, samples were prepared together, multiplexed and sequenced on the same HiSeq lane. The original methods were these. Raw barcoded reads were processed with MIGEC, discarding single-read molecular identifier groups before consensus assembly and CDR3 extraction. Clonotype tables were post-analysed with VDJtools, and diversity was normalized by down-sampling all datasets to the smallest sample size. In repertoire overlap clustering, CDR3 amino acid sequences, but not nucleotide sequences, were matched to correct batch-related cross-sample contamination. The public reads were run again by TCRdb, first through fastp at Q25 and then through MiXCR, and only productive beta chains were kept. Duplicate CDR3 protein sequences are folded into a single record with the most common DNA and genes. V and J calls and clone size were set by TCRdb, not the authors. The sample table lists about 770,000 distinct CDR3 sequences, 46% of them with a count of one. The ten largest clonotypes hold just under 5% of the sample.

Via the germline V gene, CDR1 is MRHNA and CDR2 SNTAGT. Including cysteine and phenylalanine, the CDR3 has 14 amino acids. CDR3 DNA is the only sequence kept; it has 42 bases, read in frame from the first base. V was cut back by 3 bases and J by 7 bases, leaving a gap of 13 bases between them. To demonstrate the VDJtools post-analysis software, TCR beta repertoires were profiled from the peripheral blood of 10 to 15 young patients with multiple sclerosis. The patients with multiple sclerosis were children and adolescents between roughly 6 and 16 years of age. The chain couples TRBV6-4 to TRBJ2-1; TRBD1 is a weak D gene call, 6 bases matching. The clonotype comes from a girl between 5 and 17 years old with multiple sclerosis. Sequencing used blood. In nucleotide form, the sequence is TGTGCCAGCAGTGAACAGGGTTCGGGGAATGAGCAGTTCTTC. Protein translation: CASSEQGSGNEQFF.